This TCR beta chain was found in a study of blood T cells in healthy people across ages. Individuals who donated were healthy Caucasians from Russia aged about 6 to 90. About 9.9 milliliters of peripheral blood were drawn from each donor. PBMCs, at least 6 million per sample, were isolated. Germline trimming cut 5 bases from V and 8 bases from J; bases unmatched to any gene: 1. The CDR3 extends over 12 amino acids. Using a J-beta primer mix together with a sample-barcoded 5' primer, a second PCR was run for roughly 7 to 12 cycles. Tagging of each cDNA molecule was performed by a template-switch adaptor with 12 random nucleotides. TCRdb reprocessed the 5' RACE reads with MiXCR, giving one entry per CDR3 protein. Among around 1.5 million distinct CDR3 sequences listed, approximately 38% were seen once.

The sequenced material came from blood. V usage is TRBV12-3 or TRBV12-4 and J usage is TRBJ1-4, with 8 bases fitting TRBD1. The TCR originated in a woman younger than 35 in good health. The CDR3 sequence: CASSGTGEKLFF. In DNA form, the CDR3 reads TGTGCCAGCAGTGGGACAGGCGAAAAACTGTTTTTT.